This T cell receptor (beta chain) came from a study of control samples from healthy donors and cancer patients. The repertoire was sequenced with immunoSEQ multiplex PCR; TCRdb's copy has only in-frame clones and lacks some. Of more than 70,000 clones detected, about 94% appear once; the ten largest clones hold over 2.5%. The CDR3 covers 15 residues. In germline, CDR1 is GTSNPN, CDR2 SVGIG (reference sequence). Trimming removed 2 bases from V and 4 bases from J, with 12 bases in between. The receptor's source is a woman aged 30 to 39 in good health. The material sequenced was blood. This chain uses TRBV30 with TRBJ1-6; D is undetermined. The CDR3 here is CAWSIGLSYNSPLHF. The CDR3 DNA follows: TGTGCCTGGAGTATTGGACTGTCGTATAATTCACCCCTCCACTTT.